Sequencing of this TCR beta chain was carried out in a study of molecular identifiers for immune sequencing clone quantification. From germline, CDR1 is MNHEY and CDR2 SVGEGT. V was shortened by 6 bases and J by 3 bases, with 18 bases between the two germline ends. The CDR3 covers 15 residues. TCRdb called the PCR reads again in MiXCR, with one record for every CDR3 protein. In the table there are approximately 670,000 distinct CDR3 sequences, about 20% of which are singletons. This clonotype was counted at least ten times. Material: naive CD8+ T cells from blood, with Jurkat cell RNA spiked in. Subset here: FACS-sorted CD8+CD4-CCR7+CD45RA+ naive T cells. This chain joins TRBV6-2 or TRBV6-3 and TRBJ2-7, with D possibly matching TRBD2 (6 bases). This sequence was found in a human donor in good health. Some libraries in this study had Jurkat cell RNA spiked in. Here the CDR3 reads CASSSPRGGIYEQYF. For the CDR3, the DNA is TGTGCCAGCAGCTCCCCACGGGGCGGGATCTACGAGCAGTACTTC.